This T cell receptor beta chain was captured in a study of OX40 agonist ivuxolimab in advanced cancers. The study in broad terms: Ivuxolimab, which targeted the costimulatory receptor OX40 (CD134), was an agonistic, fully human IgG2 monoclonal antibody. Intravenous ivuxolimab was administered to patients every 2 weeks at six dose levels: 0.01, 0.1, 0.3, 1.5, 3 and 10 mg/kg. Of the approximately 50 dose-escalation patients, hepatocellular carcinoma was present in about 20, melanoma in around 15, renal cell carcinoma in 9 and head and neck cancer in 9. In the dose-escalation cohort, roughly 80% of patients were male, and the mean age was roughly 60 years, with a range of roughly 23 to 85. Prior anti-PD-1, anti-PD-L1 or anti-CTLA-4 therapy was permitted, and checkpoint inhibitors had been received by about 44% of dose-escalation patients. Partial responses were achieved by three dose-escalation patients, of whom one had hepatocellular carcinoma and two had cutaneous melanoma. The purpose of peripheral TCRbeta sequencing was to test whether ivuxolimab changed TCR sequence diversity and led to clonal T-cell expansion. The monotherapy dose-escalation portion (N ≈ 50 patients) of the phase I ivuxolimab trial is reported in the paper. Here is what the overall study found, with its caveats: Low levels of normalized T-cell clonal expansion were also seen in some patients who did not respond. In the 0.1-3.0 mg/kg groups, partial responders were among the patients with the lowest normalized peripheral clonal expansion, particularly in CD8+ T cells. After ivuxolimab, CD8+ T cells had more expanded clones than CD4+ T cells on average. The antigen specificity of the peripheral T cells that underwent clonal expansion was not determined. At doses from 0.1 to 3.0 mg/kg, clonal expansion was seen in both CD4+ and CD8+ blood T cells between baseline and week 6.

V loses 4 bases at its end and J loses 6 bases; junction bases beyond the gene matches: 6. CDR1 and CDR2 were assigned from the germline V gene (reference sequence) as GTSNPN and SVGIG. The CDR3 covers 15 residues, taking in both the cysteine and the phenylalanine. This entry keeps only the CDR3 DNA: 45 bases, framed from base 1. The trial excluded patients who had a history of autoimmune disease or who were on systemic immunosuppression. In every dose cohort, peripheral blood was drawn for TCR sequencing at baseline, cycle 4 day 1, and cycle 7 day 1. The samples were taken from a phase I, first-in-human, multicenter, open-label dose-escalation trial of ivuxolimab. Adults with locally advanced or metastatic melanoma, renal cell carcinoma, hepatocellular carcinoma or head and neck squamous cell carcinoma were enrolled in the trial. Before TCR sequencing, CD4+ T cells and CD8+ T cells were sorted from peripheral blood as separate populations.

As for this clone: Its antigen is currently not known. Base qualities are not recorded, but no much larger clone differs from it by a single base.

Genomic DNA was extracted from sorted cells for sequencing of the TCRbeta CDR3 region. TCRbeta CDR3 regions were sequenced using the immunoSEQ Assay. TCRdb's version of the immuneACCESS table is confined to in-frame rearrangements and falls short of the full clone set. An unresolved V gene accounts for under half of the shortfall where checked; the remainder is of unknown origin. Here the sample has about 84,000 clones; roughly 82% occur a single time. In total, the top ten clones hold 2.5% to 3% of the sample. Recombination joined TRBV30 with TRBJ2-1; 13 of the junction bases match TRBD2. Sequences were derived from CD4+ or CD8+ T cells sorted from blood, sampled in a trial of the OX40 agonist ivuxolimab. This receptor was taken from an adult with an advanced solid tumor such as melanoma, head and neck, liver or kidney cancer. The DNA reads TGTGCCTGGACCCCACTAGCGGGGGGGCTCAATGAGCAGTTCTTC. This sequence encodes CAWTPLAGGLNEQFF.